The entry that follows covers one TCR beta chain sequence. These data are taken from a study of blood T cell repertoires in COVID-19. Assay: immunoSEQ multiplex PCR; the TCRdb copy retains only in-frame clones and omits some. The sample includes over 300,000 clones, about 82% of them seen just once. Germline V CDR1 and CDR2: MNHEY, SMNVEV (reference sequence). J gave up 6 bases and V 0 bases, and 7 bases lay outside the gene matches. There are 16 residues in the CDR3. Sequenced: peripheral blood. V and J are TRBV27 and TRBJ2-7; 11 nucleotides match TRBD1. The sequence was collected from a woman between 45 and 60 years old with acute or convalescent COVID-19. The CDR3 sequence: CASSLSSGTGGVEQYF. Written as DNA, the CDR3 is TGTGCCAGCAGTTTATCGTCCGGGACAGGGGGGGTCGAGCAGTACTTC.